Listed below are T cell receptor beta chains from one sample, sequenced in a study of OX40 agonist ivuxolimab in advanced cancers. TCRdb's copy holds only in-frame clones and misses some; the assay was immunoSEQ multiplex PCR. The data contain around 68,000 clones, approximately 90% of them singletons. This specimen consisted of CD4+ or CD8+ T cells sorted from blood, obtained in a trial of the OX40 agonist ivuxolimab. These receptor sequences come from an adult with an advanced solid tumor such as melanoma, head and neck, liver or kidney cancer. The CDR3 runs from the conserved cysteine through the conserved F or W.

TRBV6-5	TRBJ2-7	14	CASTIDRANYEQYF
TRBV5-1	TRBJ2-2	14	CASRTTENTGELFF
TRBV7-2	TRBJ2-1	14	CASSLVSSYNEQFF
TRBV9	TRBJ1-1	15	CASSGGTGGRAEAFF
TRBV28	TRBJ1-2	13	CASRTTENYGYTF
TRBV12-5	TRBJ1-3	12	CASGLVLQPVYF
TRBV6-5	TRBJ1-2	12	CASNPGVGGYTF
TRBV6-1	TRBJ2-7	11	CASGQGIEQYF
TRBV28	TRBJ2-7	13	CASSLQGAREQYF
TRBV6-5	TRBJ2-3	16	CASSYAGHHFTDTQYF
TRBV5-4	TRBJ1-2	16	CASSFLDQGRDDGYTF
TRBV5-6	TRBJ2-1	15	CASAPQGRTYNEQFF
TRBV5-1	TRBJ1-2	14	CASSLRQGEFGYTF
TRBV4-1	TRBJ2-6	15	CASSPDRAGANVLTF
TRBV19	TRBJ1-1	14	CASSKEGLDTEAFF
TRBV28	TRBJ2-1	17	CASSFSAGTGVYNEQFF
TRBV19	TRBJ1-5	17	CASSIVEGLRGSQPQHF
TRBV5-4	TRBJ2-7	13	CASRQNWGYEQYF
TRBV7-8	TRBJ1-1	14	CASSLGRANTEAFF
TRBV18	TRBJ2-7	14	CASSPGGVPYEQYF
TRBV21-1	TRBJ2-7	17	CASSKVGATSSRYEQYF
TRBV7-9	TRBJ1-2	15	CASSLTVAGLYGYTF
TRBV7-3	TRBJ2-2	15	CASSFDARDTGELFF
TRBV10-2	TRBJ2-7	17	CASSERAGVVNSYEQYF
TRBV18	TRBJ1-3	15	CASSTGGGSGNTIYF
TRBV18	TRBJ2-1	14	CASSPQAGVHEQFF
TRBV7-8	TRBJ2-7	13	CASSGRTEYEQYF
TRBV7-9	TRBJ2-7	17	CASSLELAGGPPYEQYF
TRBV7-2	TRBJ2-7	15	CASISGAGRPYEQYF
TRBV30	TRBJ1-2	13	CAWSVQPNYGYTF
TRBV5-4	TRBJ2-1	17	CASSDARTGGAYNEQFF